The T cell receptor (beta chain) under discussion was sequenced for a study of cytomegalovirus exposure and HLA in healthy donors. PCR used 60 Vbeta primers and 13 Jbeta primers. The method was immunoSEQ multiplex PCR; TCRdb's version includes in-frame clones alone and lacks a portion of them. The sample lists roughly 100,000 clones, over 70% occurring once. The clonotype was recovered from a man in his fifties in good health and CMV-seropositive. Sequencing input: PBMCs.

The CDR3 loop is CSVDPSRGTQYF. CDR3 sequence (DNA): TGCAGCGTTGACCCATCCCGGGGTACGCAGTATTTT. The rearrangement links TRBV29-1 to TRBJ2-3; TRBD2 is a possible D gene (5 bases). Trimming took 3 bases from V and 8 from J, leaving 12 bases between them. Germline V lookup: CDR1 SQVTM, CDR2 ANQGSEA. CDR3 length: 12 amino acids.